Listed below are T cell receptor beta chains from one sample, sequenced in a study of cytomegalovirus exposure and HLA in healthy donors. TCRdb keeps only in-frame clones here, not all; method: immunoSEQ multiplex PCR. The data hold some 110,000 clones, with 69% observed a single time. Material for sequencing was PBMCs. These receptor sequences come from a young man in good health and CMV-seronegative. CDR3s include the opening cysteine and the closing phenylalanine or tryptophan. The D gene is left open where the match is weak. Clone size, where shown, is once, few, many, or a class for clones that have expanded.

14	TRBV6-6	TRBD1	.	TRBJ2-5	CASRRGTGGETQYF	TGTGCCAGCAGACGTGGGACAGGGGGAGAGACCCAGTACTTC
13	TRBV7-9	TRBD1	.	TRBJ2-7	CASSWVTGVEQYF	TGTGCCAGCAGCTGGGTTACAGGGGTCGAGCAGTACTTC
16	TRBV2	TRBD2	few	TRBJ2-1	CASSERTSGHYNEQFF	TGTGCCAGCAGTGAACGGACTAGCGGGCATTACAATGAGCAGTTCTTC
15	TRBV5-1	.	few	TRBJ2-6	CASSYQRSGANVLTF	TGCGCCAGCAGCTACCAGCGCTCTGGGGCCAACGTCCTGACTTTC
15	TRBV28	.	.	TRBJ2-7	CASSASGGPSYEQYF	TGTGCCAGCAGTGCCTCCGGGGGGCCCTCCTACGAGCAGTACTTC
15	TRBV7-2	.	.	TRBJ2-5	CASSLGTDKRFSQYF	TGTGCCAGCAGCTTAGGGACAGACAAGAGATTTTCCCAGTACTTC
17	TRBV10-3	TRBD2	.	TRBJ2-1	CAISESLASGDHNEQFF	TGTGCCATCAGTGAGTCTTTGGCTAGCGGAGACCACAATGAGCAGTTCTTC
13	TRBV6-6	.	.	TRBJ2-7	CASSYGRTYEQYF	TGTGCCAGCAGTTACGGGAGGACCTACGAGCAGTACTTC
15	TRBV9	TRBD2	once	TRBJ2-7	CASSVEEGGNYEQYF	TGTGCCAGCAGCGTAGAAGAGGGAGGGAATTACGAGCAGTACTTC
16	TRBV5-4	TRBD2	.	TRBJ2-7	CASSSGGASGTYEQYF	TGTGCCAGCAGCTCCGGCGGGGCTAGCGGGACCTACGAGCAGTACTTC
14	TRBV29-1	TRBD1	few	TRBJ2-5	CSVRDRVVQETQYF	TGCAGCGTGAGGGACAGGGTTGTCCAAGAGACCCAGTACTTC
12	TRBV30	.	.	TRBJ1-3	CAWSVSGNTIYF	TGTGCCTGGAGTGTCAGTGGAAACACCATATATTTT
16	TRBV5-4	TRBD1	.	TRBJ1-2	CASLRDRDLGGYGYTF	TGTGCCAGCCTCCGGGACAGGGATCTTGGTGGCTATGGCTACACCTTC
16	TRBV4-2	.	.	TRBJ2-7	CASSQDLRSPRGEQYF	TGTGCCAGCAGCCAAGATCTGAGATCACCCAGGGGCGAGCAGTACTTC
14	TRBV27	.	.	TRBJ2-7	CASSLRQHSYEQYF	TGTGCCAGCAGTTTAAGACAGCACTCCTACGAGCAGTACTTC
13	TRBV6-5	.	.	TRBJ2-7	CASSYSSPYEQYF	TGTGCCAGCAGTTACTCGTCTCCCTACGAACAGTACTTC
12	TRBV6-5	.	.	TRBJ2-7	CASSSLSYEQYF	TGTGCCAGCAGTTCTTTATCCTACGAGCAGTACTTC
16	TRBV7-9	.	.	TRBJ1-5	CASGLDRVGQNQPQHF	TGTGCCAGCGGGCTGGACAGAGTGGGGCAAAATCAGCCCCAGCATTTT
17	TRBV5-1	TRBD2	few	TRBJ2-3	CASSSRSGAGGTDTQYF	TGCGCCAGCAGCTCACGATCCGGGGCGGGAGGAACAGATACGCAGTATTTT
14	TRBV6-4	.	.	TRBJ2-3	CASSDGGGGDTQYF	TGTGCCAGCAGTGACGGAGGGGGCGGAGATACGCAGTATTTT